This T cell receptor beta chain was identified during a study of shared clonotypes between healthy human individuals. Study-level results: Sharing across a few donors was seen in around 5% of naive CD4 clonotypes. Estimated richness values were generally larger in naive subsets than in memory subsets.

None of the donors, who were healthy HIV-negative adults, had recently had acute infections or vaccinations. This CDR3 has 19 amino acids. Unmatched junction bases numbered 12, after V lost 0 bases and J lost 2 bases. Study processing details: With immunoSEQ giving junction-only sequences and no quality scores, filtering differed. Sequencing was performed with immunoSEQ multiplex PCR; in TCRdb, only in-frame clones are kept and a portion is missing. That table gives V, J and clone size, and the DNA gave D and trimming. The table lists about 1.5 million clones, nearly 99% of them singletons. As concerns this clone: Antigen: not known.

Material: naive CD4+ T cells sorted from blood. Noted subset: CD45RA+ positively selected. The receptor comes from a young man in good health. The V and J genes are TRBV23-1 and TRBJ2-2; 7 bases agree with TRBD1. TRBV23-1 is placed among ORFs of uncertain function. CDR3 amino acids: CASSQSELPGQINTGELFF. The CDR3 DNA sequence: TGCGCCAGCAGTCAATCCGAACTACCGGGACAGATTAACACCGGGGAGCTGTTTTTT.